Included here is one T cell receptor (beta chain) sequence, with context. The sample comes from a study of blood T cell repertoires in COVID-19. Study-level background: Sites across the United States, Italy and Spain contributed samples from acute and convalescent COVID-19.

The germline gives CDR1 MNHNY, CDR2 SVGAGI (reference sequence). CDR3 length: 15 residues. J was trimmed by 3 bases and V by 2 bases; bases with no gene match: 3. Study processing details: Amplification of reference gene primers provided the estimated nucleated cell counts. TCRdb's table, derived via immunoSEQ multiplex PCR, lists solely in-frame clones and lacks some. The V and J calls and the clone size are those of that table, but D and trimming were determined from the DNA. The profile shows 90,000 to 120,000 clones, about four fifths of them singletons. The sample was peripheral blood. The V call is TRBV6-6, the J call TRBJ2-3, with 9 bases fitting TRBD2. This clonotype was obtained from a human donor in a cohort sampled during active COVID-19. The CDR3 protein is CASSYPAGGTDTQYF. CDR3 sequence (DNA): TGTGCCAGCAGTTACCCAGCGGGAGGAACAGATACGCAGTATTTT.